Below, one T cell receptor beta chain is given with its context. The germline V gene encodes CDR1 DFQATT and CDR2 SNEGSKA (reference sequence). Trimming took 3 bases from V and 1 from J, leaving 9 bases between them. The CDR3 covers 13 residues. This specimen belongs to a study of T-cell memory formation after mild COVID-19. TCRdb re-derived calls from the 5' RACE reads in MiXCR, one entry per CDR3 protein. This table has 250,000 to 300,000 distinct CDR3 sequences, roughly 8.2% appearing once. The sequence was collected from a man aged 18 to 35 who had mild COVID-19 (a few samples of this study predate the infection). Cell type and time point are not known. Material for sequencing was PBMCs or a T cell subset sorted from them (not recorded which). V usage is TRBV20-1 and J usage is TRBJ1-1; no reliable D call. The DNA for the CDR3 is TGCAGTGCTAGTGGGCTGGGGAACACTGAAGCTTTCTTT. Protein: CSASGLGNTEAFF.